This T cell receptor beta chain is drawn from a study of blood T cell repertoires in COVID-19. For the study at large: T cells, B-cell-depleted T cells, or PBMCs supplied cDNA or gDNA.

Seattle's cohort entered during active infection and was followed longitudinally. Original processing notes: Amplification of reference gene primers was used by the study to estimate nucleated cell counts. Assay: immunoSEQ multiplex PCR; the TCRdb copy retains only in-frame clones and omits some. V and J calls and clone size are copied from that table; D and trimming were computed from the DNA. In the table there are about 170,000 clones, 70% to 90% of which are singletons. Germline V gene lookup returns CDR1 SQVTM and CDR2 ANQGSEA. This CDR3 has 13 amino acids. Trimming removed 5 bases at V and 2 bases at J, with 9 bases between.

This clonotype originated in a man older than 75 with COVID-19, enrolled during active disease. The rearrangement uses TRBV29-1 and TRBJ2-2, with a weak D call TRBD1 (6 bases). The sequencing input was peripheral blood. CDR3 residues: CSVRDTNTGELFF. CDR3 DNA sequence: TGCAGCGTTAGGGACACCAACACCGGGGAGCTGTTTTTT.